These 24 T cell receptor beta chains originate from one sample sequenced in a study of T cells after yellow fever vaccination. TCRdb analysed the 5' RACE reads with MiXCR anew, one entry per CDR3 protein. Of about 150,000 distinct CDR3 sequences detected, 5.5% to 7.5% appear once; the ten largest clones hold under 3%. This sample comprised CD4+ T cells sorted from PBMCs, obtained on the day of the first yellow fever vaccination. Receptors originate from a young man who received the YFV17D yellow fever vaccine.

This clonotype has ten or more counts. V usage is TRBV6-1 and J usage is TRBJ1-5, with no clear D. Germline values: CDR1 MNHNS, CDR2 SASEGT. The length of the CDR3 is 14 residues. The ends were cut back, 6 bases at V and 7 bases at J, with 16 bases in the middle. The CDR3 DNA reads as TGTGCCAGCAGCCTACCCGAAATGGGGCAGCCCCAGCATTTT. Protein sequence: CASSLPEMGQPQHF.

The chain employs TRBV20-1 and TRBJ2-1; 10 positions agree with TRBD2. With V trimmed by 5 bases and J by 9 bases, 7 bases remained unmatched. Per the germline V gene, CDR1 is DFQATT and CDR2 is SNEGSKA (reference sequence). The CDR3 is 13 residues long. The CDR3 sequence is CSAESGGASEQFF. CDR3 in DNA: TGCAGTGCTGAAAGCGGGGGGGCCAGTGAGCAGTTCTTC.

The chain links TRBV5-6 to TRBJ2-7, with TRBD2 as a possible D gene (6 bases). This CDR3 has 16 amino acids. Germline CDR1 and CDR2: SGHDT and YYEEEE. Trimming cost V 7 bases and J 4 bases, with 24 bases left between them. For the CDR3, the DNA is TGTGCCAGCGGCCCCGGGCGTGGTGGACTACCTTACGAGCAGTACTTC. Protein sequence: CASGPGRGGLPYEQYF.

This clonotype was recorded at least ten times. As DNA, the CDR3 is TGCAGTGCTACCCTACTTCAGACAGGGCGTGGGAACTATGGCTACACCTTC. It translates to CSATLLQTGRGNYGYTF. The J gene is TRBJ1-2, the V gene TRBV20-1, with 7 nucleotides matching TRBD1. The CDR3 consists of 17 residues. V shed 4 bases, J shed 2 bases, and the junction held 16 bases outside the gene matches. The V gene's germline CDR1 is DFQATT and CDR2 SNEGSKA (reference sequence).

This clonotype was detected only a few times. The chain combines TRBV7-2 with TRBJ2-6; D remains ambiguous. Germline lookup yields CDR1 SGHTA and CDR2 FQGNSA. The CDR3 has 14 residues. Deletions cut 8 bases from V and 0 bases from J, with 8 bases between. In DNA, the CDR3 is TGTGCCAGCCTCATAAGCTCTGGGGCCAACGTCCTGACTTTC. Translation: CASLISSGANVLTF.

This clonotype was recorded at least ten times. This chain joins TRBV4-1 and TRBJ2-3; 7 nucleotides align to TRBD2. V lost 1 base and J lost 5; bases outside the gene matches: 3. Germline loops: CDR1 MGHRA, CDR2 YSYEKL. The CDR3 runs 14 residues. The DNA of the CDR3 is TGCGCCAGCAGCCAAGCGGGGGGATTAGATACGCAGTATTTT. It specifies CASSQAGGLDTQYF.

This clonotype has at least ten counts. This chain links TRBV20-1 with TRBJ2-7; D is uncertain. Germline values: CDR1 DFQATT, CDR2 SNEGSKA (reference sequence). This CDR3 comprises 13 residues. V was pared by 0 bases and J by 2 bases, with 8 bases between. CDR3 sequence: CSARDRPAYEQYF. The CDR3 DNA is TGCAGTGCTAGAGATCGTCCCGCCTACGAGCAGTACTTC.

This clonotype was seen ten or more times. The rearrangement links TRBV10-3 to TRBJ2-2; D assignment may be TRBD1 or TRBD2 (5 bases each). V lost 10 bases to trimming and J lost 4 bases, with 13 bases between them. CDR1 and CDR2 from the germline V gene are ENHRY and SYGVKD. The CDR3 has 13 amino acids. In DNA, the CDR3 is TGTGCCACCGGGACGCAGATCACCGGGGAGCTGTTTTTT. Its protein product is CATGTQITGELFF.

The chain uses TRBV28 and TRBJ2-6, with D unresolved. Trimming took 1 base from V and 1 from J, leaving 8 bases between them. The CDR3 extends over 16 amino acids. Germline CDR1 and CDR2: MDHEN and SYDVKM. The CDR3 loop is CASSLFTASGANVLTF. The CDR3 DNA reads as TGTGCCAGCAGTTTATTTACAGCGTCTGGGGCCAACGTCCTGACTTTC.

There are many counts of this clonotype. V gene TRBV4-2 combines with J gene TRBJ1-1; no firm D call. The germline V gene encodes CDR1 LGHNA and CDR2 YNFKEQ. CDR3 length: 14 residues. V was pared by 1 base and J by 4 bases, with 10 bases between. The CDR3 DNA reads as TGTGCCAGCAGCCAAGCAGAGGGAGGCACTGAAGCTTTCTTT. Protein sequence: CASSQAEGGTEAFF.

The genes are TRBV7-2 and TRBJ2-5, with 12 bases fitting TRBD2. CDR1 is SGHTA and CDR2 is FQGNSA in the germline V gene. V was pared by 5 bases and J by 5 bases, with 6 bases of the junction left unmatched. The CDR3 has 15 amino acids. CDR3 residues: CASSLASGRGETQYF. CDR3 DNA sequence: TGTGCCAGCAGCCTCGCTAGCGGGAGGGGGGAGACCCAGTACTTC.

This clonotype was picked up a small number of times. The genes are TRBV20-1 and TRBJ1-6; 10 positions agree with TRBD1. J was trimmed by 6 bases and V by 5 bases; bases with no gene match: 10. Germline loops: CDR1 DFQATT, CDR2 SNEGSKA (reference sequence). The CDR3 totals 16 residues. Here the CDR3 DNA reads TGCAGTGCTTCGACAGGGGGCTTGCACCCTAATTCACCCCTCCACTTT. As protein: CSASTGGLHPNSPLHF.

There are many counts of this clonotype. The chain carries TRBV18 and TRBJ2-3; no reliable D call. The CDR3 covers 15 residues. The germline gives CDR1 KGHSH, CDR2 LQKENI. Trimming cost V 5 bases and J 0 bases, with 12 bases left between them. The CDR3 loop is CASSSRGPSTDTQYF. In DNA, the CDR3 is TGTGCCAGCTCAAGCAGAGGACCTAGCACAGATACGCAGTATTTT.

This clonotype appeared many times. The genes are TRBV4-3 and TRBJ2-3; TRBD2 matches at 9 bases. Germline V gives CDR1 LGHNA, CDR2 YSLEER. This CDR3 has 15 amino acids. Unmatched junction bases numbered 10, after V lost 6 bases and J lost 6 bases. CDR3 region: CASSQSRLAGDTQYF. As DNA, the CDR3 is TGCGCCAGCAGTCAATCCAGGCTAGCGGGGGATACGCAGTATTTT.

This clonotype was seen ten or more times. V and J are TRBV20-1 and TRBJ2-3, with 8 bases lining up with TRBD1. CDR1 and CDR2 from the germline V gene are DFQATT and SNEGSKA (reference sequence). With 6 bases clipped from V and 4 bases from J, the junction kept 6 bases outside the gene matches. This CDR3 comprises 13 residues. CDR3 loop: CSAPDRVPDTQYF. The CDR3 DNA sequence: TGCAGTGCGCCGGACAGGGTGCCAGATACGCAGTATTTT.

The gene calls are TRBV18 and TRBJ2-2, with D uncertain. V lost 6 bases, J lost 7 bases, and 9 bases lay in between. Germline CDR1 is KGHSH and CDR2 is LQKENI. The CDR3 extends over 12 amino acids. CDR3 sequence (DNA): TGTGCCAGCTCTGCGGACGTCGGGGAGCTGTTTTTT. This translates into CASSADVGELFF.

A few counts support this clonotype. The rearrangement links TRBV4-1 to TRBJ2-5; tentatively, D is TRBD1 (5 bases). The CDR3 is 14 residues long. Trimming shortened V by 1 base and J by 2 bases, and 8 bases separated the two germline ends. The germline CDR1 and CDR2 sequences are MGHRA and YSYEKL. CDR3 amino acids: CASSQGQQQETQYF. DNA of the CDR3: TGCGCCAGCAGCCAAGGACAGCAGCAAGAGACCCAGTACTTC.

The chain couples TRBV15 to TRBJ2-3, with unresolved D. V gave up 2 bases and J gave up 4 bases, with 7 bases separating them. The CDR3 is 13 residues long. Germline V CDR1 and CDR2: LNHNV, YYDKDF (reference sequence). Written as DNA, the CDR3 is TGTGCCACCAGCAGACCAAGTTCAGATACGCAGTATTTT. It encodes CATSRPSSDTQYF.

As concerns this clonotype: This may be a read error, as it is one base from a much larger clone. Here the CDR3 DNA reads TGTGCCAGCAGCTTTAAAGGCGTCGTTTACGAGCATTACTTC. This encodes CASSFKGVVYEHYF. The chain has TRBV7-2 and TRBJ2-7, with D unresolved. Germline CDR1 is SGHTA and CDR2 is FQGNSA. The CDR3 is 14 amino acids.

This clonotype was observed at least ten times. The chain has TRBV11-1 and TRBJ2-5; a weak D match, TRBD1 (5 bases). The CDR3 sequence is 12 residues long. Trimming removed 3 bases from V and 3 bases from J, with 5 bases in between. The V gene's germline CDR1 is SGHAT and CDR2 FQDESV (reference sequence). CDR3 nucleotides: TGTGCCAGCAGCTTGACAGAAGAGACCCAGTACTTC. Its translation: CASSLTEETQYF.

The chain joins TRBV10-3 to TRBJ1-3, with 12 bases aligning to TRBD1. CDR1 and CDR2 (germline): ENHRY, SYGVKD. There are 20 residues in the CDR3. Losses at the gene ends were 4 bases for V and 2 bases for J; bases not matched to a gene: 15. The CDR3 coding sequence is TGTGCCATCAGTGCGGGAACCGGGACAGGGGGCGCATTGGCTGGAAACACCATATATTTT. Protein sequence: CAISAGTGTGGALAGNTIYF.

This clonotype occurred a few times. This chain uses TRBV5-8 with TRBJ2-1; TRBD2 matches 14 bases. Germline V gene lookup returns CDR1 SGHTS and CDR2 YDEGEE. V lost 4 bases to trimming and J lost 6 bases; unmatched junction nucleotides: 3. CDR3 length equals 15 residues. The CDR3 DNA follows: TGTGCCAGCAGCGGACTAGCGGGGGGCCTCAATGAGCAGTTCTTC. Its protein is CASSGLAGGLNEQFF.

The chain carries TRBV5-1 and TRBJ1-1; D might be TRBD1 (5 bases). CDR3 length: 14 residues. Germline assignment: CDR1 SGHRS and CDR2 YFSETQ. Trimming cost V 0 bases and J 6 bases, with 12 bases left between them. The CDR3 loop reads CASSLAGAGSEAFF. CDR3 DNA sequence: TGCGCCAGCAGCTTGGCCGGGGCGGGGTCTGAAGCTTTCTTT.

This clonotype was seen many times. The chain carries TRBV20-1 and TRBJ2-3; the D is unclear. CDR1 is DFQATT and CDR2 is SNEGSKA in the germline V gene (reference sequence). The CDR3 spans 11 residues. With 5 bases removed from V and 3 bases from J, the gap between germline ends came to 6 bases. The CDR3 nucleotides read TGCAGTGCTCAGGCGACAGATACGCAGTATTTT. Residues: CSAQATDTQYF.